This TCR beta chain was identified during a study of T cell repertoires in cytomegalovirus infection. Study context: Newly reported HLA-C-restricted and thoroughly characterized HLA-B-restricted CMV epitopes were employed. Study-level results: Cumulative public TCR beta family frequency identified CMV carriers with the relevant HLA.

With regard to this clonotype: The target antigen is unknown.

V gave up 5 bases and J gave up 2 bases; unmatched junction bases: 5. CDR1 is SEHNR and CDR2 is FQNEAQ in the germline V gene (reference sequence). The CDR3 runs 16 residues. TCRdb re-derived calls from the reads in MiXCR, one entry per CDR3 protein. The repertoire holds some 940,000 distinct CDR3 sequences, with roughly 30% as singletons. The chain recombines TRBV7-9 with TRBJ2-7; TRBD2 matches at 14 bases. This TCR was recovered from a human donor in good health (CMV status not recorded). Some clones in this sample may be carry-over from other donors' samples. The sample consisted of cultured CD8+ T cells from PBMCs, taken from culture after CMV antigen stimulation. CDR3 DNA: TGTGCCAGCAGCACAGGACTAGCGGGGGGAGCCTACGAGCAGTACGTC. This sequence encodes CASSTGLAGGAYEQYV.